This T cell receptor beta chain was sequenced in a study of shared clonotypes between healthy human individuals. Study in general: The cohort comprised a couple of women and a few men. Their ages spanned 18 to 49 years.

Several immunoSEQ plates received, in even portions, the genomic DNA of each subset. Method: immunoSEQ multiplex PCR; TCRdb's copy keeps in-frame clones and lacks some. The sample yields 95,000 to 120,000 clones, around two thirds seen once. CDR1 and CDR2 (germline): MDHEN, SYDVKM. The CDR3 is 16 residues long. Trimming stripped 2 bases from V and 3 bases from J, with 16 bases between. This TCR derives from a woman in her twenties or thirties in good health. Material: memory CD8+ T cells sorted from blood. The subset: CD45RO+ cells pooled with CCR7-negative TemRA cells. This chain joins TRBV28 and TRBJ1-1; D unclear. The CDR3: CASSLEVRGGDTEAFF. CDR3 nucleotide sequence: TGTGCCAGCAGTTTAGAGGTGCGGGGAGGCGACACTGAAGCTTTCTTT.